The 26 T cell receptor beta chains below come from one sample, sequenced in a study of blood T cell repertoires in COVID-19. Sequenced by immunoSEQ multiplex PCR; TCRdb stores in-frame clones only, minus some. The sample contains some 200,000 clones, 70% to 90% of which appear only once. Source material: peripheral blood. These TCRs come from a man older than 75 with acute or convalescent COVID-19.

In this sample, this clone turned up a few times. The chain carries TRBV7-2 and TRBJ1-2, with D perhaps matching TRBD1 (5 bases). V lost 3 bases and J 8 bases, leaving 22 bases between the germline ends. The CDR3 consists of 16 residues. Germline-derived CDR1 and CDR2 are SGHTA and FQGNSA. This CDR3 is CASSLKGGGLQEGYTF. CDR3 nucleotide sequence: TGTGCCAGCAGCTTGAAGGGCGGGGGACTCCAAGAGGGCTACACCTTC.

The chain is built from TRBV19 and TRBJ2-5, with D possibly TRBD2 on 5 matching bases. Germline CDR1 is LNHDA and CDR2 is SQIVND (reference sequence). Deletions cut 10 bases from V and 6 bases from J, with 15 bases between. This CDR3 comprises 12 residues. In DNA, the CDR3 is TGTGCCACGGGGTCCCCCGGGAAGACCCAGTACTTC. Amino acid sequence: CATGSPGKTQYF. Variable domain in full (rest from reference TRBV19 and TRBJ2-5): DGGITQSPKYLFRKEGQNVTLSCEQNLNHDAMYWYRQDPGQGLRLIYYSQIVNDFQKGDIAEGYSVSREKKESFPLTVTSAQKNPTAFYLCATGSPGKTQYFGPGTRLLVL.

The gene calls are TRBV10-2 and TRBJ1-1, with 8 positions matching TRBD1. The CDR3 has 14 amino acids. The ends lost 6 bases at V and 1 base at J; junction bases unmatched: 4. Germline loops: CDR1 WSHSY, CDR2 SAAADI. CDR3 bases: TGCGCCAGCAGGGCGGGACAGGCGAACACTGAAGCTTTCTTT. Its protein product is CASRAGQANTEAFF.

The chain employs TRBV11-2 and TRBJ2-7; no firm D call. Trimming left V 1 base short and J 1 base short, with 11 bases between. The CDR3 covers 15 residues. Germline V gene data show CDR1 as SGHAT and CDR2 as FQNNGV. CDR3 sequence reads: CASSLVQDVSYEQYF. CDR3 in DNA: TGTGCCAGCAGCTTAGTCCAGGATGTGTCCTACGAGCAGTACTTC.

This clone is a singleton in its sample. This chain links TRBV28 with TRBJ1-3; D is ambiguous. CDR1 is MDHEN, CDR2 SYDVKM, per germline. CDR3 size: 13 residues. V was shortened by 8 bases and J by 0 bases, with 8 bases between the two germline ends. DNA for the CDR3: TGTGCCAGCTCGTATTTCTCTGGAAACACCATATATTTT. This gives the protein CASSYFSGNTIYF. Full variable domain (rest looked up from reference TRBV28 and TRBJ1-3): DVKVTQSSRYLVKRTGEKVFLECVQDMDHENMFWYRQDPGLGLRLIYFSYDVKMKEKGDIPEGYSVSREKKERFSLILESASTNQTSMYLCASSYFSGNTIYFGEGSWLTVV.

The chain is built from TRBV7-6 and TRBJ2-1; tentatively, D is TRBD2 (6 bases). The CDR3 runs 15 residues. V was cut by 2 bases and J by 7 bases, with 15 bases left in between. Germline CDR1 reads SGHVS; CDR2 reads FNYEAQ. CDR3 DNA: TGTGCCAGCAGCTTAATTCAGGGAGGTAGTAATGAGCAGTTCTTC. It specifies CASSLIQGGSNEQFF.

The chain uses TRBV19 and TRBJ2-7, with 15 nucleotides matching TRBD2. CDR1 is LNHDA, CDR2 SQIVND, per germline (reference sequence). With V trimmed by 3 bases and J by 4 bases, 7 bases remained unmatched. CDR3 size: 17 residues. This CDR3 is CASSMGLAGGLTYEQYF. The CDR3 DNA sequence: TGTGCCAGTAGTATGGGACTAGCGGGAGGACTCACTTACGAGCAGTACTTC. The variable domain in full, with the rest retrieved from reference TRBV19 and TRBJ2-7, is DGGITQSPKYLFRKEGQNVTLSCEQNLNHDAMYWYRQDPGQGLRLIYYSQIVNDFQKGDIAEGYSVSREKKESFPLTVTSAQKNPTAFYLCASSMGLAGGLTYEQYFGPGTRLTVT.

This sequence joins TRBV11-2 and TRBJ2-1; the D gene is possibly TRBD2 (6 bases). The V end was cut by 5 bases, the J end by 10 bases, with 9 bases between. The CDR3 runs to 11 residues. Germline CDR1 reads SGHAT; CDR2 reads FQNNGV. This CDR3 is CASSALAEQFF. The CDR3 coding sequence is TGTGCCAGCAGCGCCCTAGCGGAGCAGTTCTTC. Drawing the rest from reference TRBV11-2 and TRBJ2-1, the complete variable domain is EAGVAQSPRYKIIEKRQSVAFWCNPISGHATLYWYQQILGQGPKLLIQFQNNGVVDDSQLPKDRFSAERLKGVDSTLKIQPAKLEDSAVYLCASSALAEQFFGPGTRLTVL.

The sample holds a few counts of this clone. The rearrangement uses TRBV7-2 and TRBJ2-3, with 8 bases matching TRBD2. J lost 4 bases, V lost 5 bases, and 5 bases had no gene match. This CDR3 region has 14 residues. The germline CDR1 and CDR2 sequences are SGHTA and FQGNSA. The CDR3 loop reads CASSLGLEADTQYF. CDR3 DNA: TGTGCCAGCAGCCTGGGACTAGAAGCAGATACGCAGTATTTT.

The chain carries TRBV5-1 and TRBJ2-5; TRBD1 might be the D (6 bases). The V end lost 2 bases, the J end lost 5 bases, and 16 bases lay between the germline ends. Germline V gives CDR1 SGHRS, CDR2 YFSETQ. This CDR3 has 15 amino acids. The CDR3 region is CASSLSGTLGETQYF. CDR3 nucleotides: TGCGCCAGCAGCTTATCCGGGACATTGGGGGAGACCCAGTACTTC. Looking up the rest from reference TRBV5-1 and TRBJ2-5 gives the full variable domain: KAGVTQTPRYLIKTRGQQVTLSCSPISGHRSVSWYQQTPGQGLQFLFEYFSETQRNKGNFPGRFSGRQFSNSRSEMNVSTLELGDSALYLCASSLSGTLGETQYFGPGTRLLVL.

The V gene is TRBV18, the J gene TRBJ2-1; 8 bases line up with TRBD2. Losses at the gene ends were 2 bases for V and 3 bases for J; bases not matched to a gene: 3. This CDR3 has 15 amino acids. The germline V gene has CDR1 KGHSH and CDR2 LQKENI. CDR3 loop: CASSPVTSVYNEQFF. CDR3 coding DNA: TGTGCCAGCTCACCAGTGACTAGCGTCTACAATGAGCAGTTCTTC.

The V and J genes are TRBV19 and TRBJ2-2; 8 bases fit TRBD2. The CDR3 covers 19 residues. The germline V gene has CDR1 LNHDA and CDR2 SQIVND (reference sequence). V lost 3 bases and J lost 2; bases outside the gene matches: 14. CDR3 amino acids: CASSIHYPSGSENTGELFF. CDR3 coding DNA: TGTGCCAGTAGTATCCACTATCCCAGCGGGAGCGAAAACACCGGGGAGCTGTTTTTT.

Of note for this clone: Other DNA sequences of this sample code for an identical CDR3. The V call is TRBV18, the J call TRBJ2-7; D is perhaps TRBD1 (6 bases). The CDR3 sequence is 13 residues long. The germline V and J ends were trimmed by 3 bases and 1 base, with 7 bases remaining between them. From germline, CDR1 is KGHSH and CDR2 LQKENI. CDR3 region: CASSPGQSYEQYF. CDR3 in DNA: TGTGCCAGCTCACCTGGACAGTCCTACGAGCAGTACTTC. Complete variable domain (other parts from reference TRBV18 and TRBJ2-7): NAGVMQNPRHLVRRRGQEARLRCSPMKGHSHVYWYRQLPEEGLKFMVYLQKENIIDESGMPKERFSAEFPKEGPSILRIQQVVRGDSAAYFCASSPGQSYEQYFGPGTRLTVT.

The chain couples TRBV28 to TRBJ1-2; a weak D match, TRBD1 (5 bases). Trimming took 6 bases from V and 4 from J, leaving 15 bases between them. Per the germline V gene, CDR1 is MDHEN and CDR2 is SYDVKM. The length of the CDR3 is 14 residues. CDR3 residues: CASRKTETVYGYTF. The CDR3 DNA reads as TGTGCCAGCAGGAAGACAGAAACCGTCTATGGCTACACCTTC.

The chain recombines TRBV18 with TRBJ2-1; 9 bases fit TRBD2. The CDR3 runs to 16 residues. The germline CDR1 and CDR2 sequences are KGHSH and LQKENI. V was pared by 5 bases and J by 9 bases, with 14 bases of the junction left unmatched. CDR3 residues: CASSTRGSGSLFEQFF. DNA for the CDR3: TGTGCCAGCTCAACCAGAGGTAGCGGGAGTTTGTTTGAGCAGTTCTTC.

This clone was seen more than once but under ten times. The chain combines TRBV7-6 with TRBJ1-3, with D possibly being TRBD1 (5 bases). The CDR3 is made up of 16 amino acids. Germline V gives CDR1 SGHVS, CDR2 FNYEAQ. Trimming took 4 bases from V and 0 from J, leaving 13 bases between them. In DNA form, the CDR3 reads TGTGCCAGCAGCTCGAGACGGGGGGGCTCTGGAAACACCATATATTTT. Encoded protein: CASSSRRGGSGNTIYF.

Only one count was recorded for this clone. This chain uses TRBV27 with TRBJ1-2, with 7 nucleotides matching TRBD1. CDR3 size: 14 residues. Germline assignment: CDR1 MNHEY and CDR2 SMNVEV (reference sequence). Unmatched junction bases numbered 7, after V lost 5 bases and J lost 4 bases. CDR3 in DNA: TGTGCCAGCAGTCCGACAGGGCCGAGCTATGGCTACACCTTC. This gives the protein CASSPTGPSYGYTF.

The chain employs TRBV5-1 and TRBJ1-4; 7 nucleotides align to TRBD1. CDR3 length: 14 amino acids. The germline V gene encodes CDR1 SGHRS and CDR2 YFSETQ. The ends lost 3 bases at V and 2 bases at J; junction bases unmatched: 1. CDR3 nucleotides: TGCGCCAGCAGCTCACAGGGGACTAATGAAAAACTGTTTTTT. It codes for CASSSQGTNEKLFF.

The genes are TRBV18 and TRBJ2-3; 10 positions agree with TRBD1. This CDR3 comprises 13 residues. Per germline, CDR1 KGHSH and CDR2 LQKENI. J gave up 3 bases and V 6 bases, and 0 bases lay outside the gene matches. The CDR3 nucleotides are TGTGCCAGCTCGGGACAGGGGACAGATACGCAGTATTTT. It yields the protein CASSGQGTDTQYF.

V usage is TRBV10-3 and J usage is TRBJ2-2, with unresolved D. The V end was cut by 10 bases, the J end by 0 bases, with 12 bases between. Per germline, CDR1 ENHRY and CDR2 SYGVKD. The CDR3 contains 14 residues. The CDR3 nucleotides read TGTGCCACCTACGCCGGGTCGAACACCGGGGAGCTGTTTTTT. Protein sequence: CATYAGSNTGELFF.

V and J are TRBV9 and TRBJ2-2; the D gene is possibly TRBD1 (6 bases). The V and J ends lost 4 bases and 6 bases respectively, with 10 bases between them. The germline CDR1 and CDR2 sequences are SGDLS and YYNGEE. The CDR3 has 13 amino acids. The DNA for the CDR3 is TGTGCCAGCAGCAATAGGGGGTCCGGGGAGCTGTTTTTT. It translates to CASSNRGSGELFF.

The rearrangement links TRBV19 to TRBJ1-6, with 9 nucleotides matching TRBD1. Germline CDR1 and CDR2: LNHDA and SQIVND (reference sequence). The CDR3 spans 15 residues. J gave up 8 bases and V 6 bases, and 8 bases lay outside the gene matches. The CDR3 bases are TGTGCCAGTAGACAGGGGGCCGATATAGATTCACCCCTCCACTTT. As protein: CASRQGADIDSPLHF.

This clone showed up just once. This chain uses TRBV6-5 with TRBJ1-2; D remains ambiguous. CDR1 and CDR2 (germline): MNHEY, SVGAGI. CDR3 length: 11 amino acids. The V gene lost 3 bases and the J gene lost 12 bases, with 11 bases spanning the gap. CDR3 sequence (DNA): TGTGCCAGCAGTTATGGAGGGCTCGACACCTTC. Protein product: CASSYGGLDTF.

The rearrangement uses TRBV2 and TRBJ2-1; 10 nucleotides line up with TRBD2. This CDR3 comprises 16 residues. Germline V gene lookup returns CDR1 SNHLY and CDR2 FYNNEI. V shed 4 bases and J 2 bases; nucleotides not matched to a gene: 5. CDR3 sequence reads: CASSGWTSGPYNEQFF. The CDR3 nucleotides read TGTGCCAGCAGTGGCTGGACTAGCGGCCCCTACAATGAGCAGTTCTTC.

The chain combines TRBV2 with TRBJ2-2; D is possibly TRBD1 (6 bases). Germline loops: CDR1 SNHLY, CDR2 FYNNEI. There are 12 residues in the CDR3. Trimming left V 11 bases short and J 6 bases short, with 13 bases between. CDR3 coding DNA: TGTGCCGGGAGTACAGGGCCCGGGGAGCTGTTTTTT. Its translation is CAGSTGPGELFF.

This clone was detected once. A junction boundary mismatches the germline segment, possibly from a read error. The chain carries TRBV24-1 and TRBJ1-1; maybe TRBD1 (5 bases). This CDR3 has 17 residues. Germline CDR1 and CDR2: KGHDR and SFDVKD. CDR3 protein: CATSGLDLRGMNTEAFF. DNA of the CDR3: TGTGCCACCAGTGGTTTGGATCTACGGGGGATGAACACTGAAGCTTTCTTT.